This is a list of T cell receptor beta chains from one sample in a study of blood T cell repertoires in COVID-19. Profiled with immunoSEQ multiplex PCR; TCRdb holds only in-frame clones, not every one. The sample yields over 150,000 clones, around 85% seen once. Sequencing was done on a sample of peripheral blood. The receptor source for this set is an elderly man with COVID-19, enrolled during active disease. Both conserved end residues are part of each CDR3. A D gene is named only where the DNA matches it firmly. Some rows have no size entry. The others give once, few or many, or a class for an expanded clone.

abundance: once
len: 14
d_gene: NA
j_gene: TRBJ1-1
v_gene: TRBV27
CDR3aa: CASNRQASITEAFF
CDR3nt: TGTGCCAGCAATCGACAGGCCTCGATCACTGAAGCTTTCTTT

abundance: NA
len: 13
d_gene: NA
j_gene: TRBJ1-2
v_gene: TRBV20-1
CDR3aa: CSASEAGNYGYTF
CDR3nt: TGCAGTGCTAGTGAGGCCGGGAACTATGGCTACACCTTC

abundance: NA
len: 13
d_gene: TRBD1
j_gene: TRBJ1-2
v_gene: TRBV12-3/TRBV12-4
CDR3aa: CASTQDRGNGYTF
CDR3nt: TGTGCCAGCACCCAAGACAGGGGGAATGGCTACACCTTC

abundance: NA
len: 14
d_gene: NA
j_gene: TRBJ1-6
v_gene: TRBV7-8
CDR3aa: CASSFGEGNSPLHF
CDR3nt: TGTGCCAGCAGCTTCGGGGAGGGGAATTCACCCCTCCACTTT

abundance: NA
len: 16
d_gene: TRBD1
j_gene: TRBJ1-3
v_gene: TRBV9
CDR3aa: CASSVDQGAGGNTIYF
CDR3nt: TGTGCCAGCAGCGTAGATCAGGGGGCGGGAGGAAACACCATATATTTT

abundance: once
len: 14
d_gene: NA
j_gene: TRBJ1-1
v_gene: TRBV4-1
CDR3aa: CASSPQLPAPEAFF
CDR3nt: TGCGCCAGCAGCCCTCAGTTGCCAGCCCCGGAGGCTTTCTTT

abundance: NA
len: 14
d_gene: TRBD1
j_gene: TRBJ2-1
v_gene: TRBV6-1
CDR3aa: CASRKGQGGNEQFF
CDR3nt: TGTGCCAGCAGAAAGGGACAGGGGGGGAATGAGCAGTTCTTC

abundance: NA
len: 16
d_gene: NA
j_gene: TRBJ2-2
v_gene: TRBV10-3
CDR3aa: CATSVETGRGTGELFF
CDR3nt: TGTGCCACCTCAGTGGAAACAGGGAGAGGTACCGGGGAGCTGTTTTTT

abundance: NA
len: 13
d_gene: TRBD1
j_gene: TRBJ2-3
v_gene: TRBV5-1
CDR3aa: CASQAQGADTQYF
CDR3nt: TGCGCCAGCCAGGCACAGGGGGCAGATACGCAGTATTTT

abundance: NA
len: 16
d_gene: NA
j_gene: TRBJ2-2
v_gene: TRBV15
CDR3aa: CATSRGGDGDTGELFF
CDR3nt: TGTGCCACCAGCAGAGGGGGGGACGGAGACACCGGGGAGCTGTTTTTT

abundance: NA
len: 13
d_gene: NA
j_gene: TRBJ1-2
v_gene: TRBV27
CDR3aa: CASVRSYNYGYTF
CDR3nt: TGTGCCAGCGTCAGATCTTATAACTATGGCTACACCTTC

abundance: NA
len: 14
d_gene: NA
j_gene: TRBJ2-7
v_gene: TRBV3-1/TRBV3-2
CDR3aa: CASSRTGSSYEQYF
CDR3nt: TGTGCCAGCAGCAGAACCGGTAGCTCCTACGAGCAGTACTTC

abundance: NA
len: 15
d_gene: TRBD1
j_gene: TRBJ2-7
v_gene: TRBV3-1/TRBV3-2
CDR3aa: CASSHPGQGAREQYF
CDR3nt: TGTGCCAGCAGCCACCCGGGACAGGGGGCTCGGGAGCAGTACTTC

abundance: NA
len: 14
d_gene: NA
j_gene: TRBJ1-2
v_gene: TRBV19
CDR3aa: CASSIGAGPYGYTF
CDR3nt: TGTGCCAGTAGTATAGGAGCAGGCCCCTATGGCTACACCTTC

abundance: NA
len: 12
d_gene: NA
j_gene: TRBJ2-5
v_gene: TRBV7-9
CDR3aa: CASRAGPETQYF
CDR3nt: TGTGCCAGCAGGGCAGGGCCAGAGACCCAGTACTTC

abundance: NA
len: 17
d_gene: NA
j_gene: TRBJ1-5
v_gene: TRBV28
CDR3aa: CASTLPGRGASDQPQHF
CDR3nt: TGTGCCAGCACACTACCTGGCCGGGGGGCGAGTGATCAGCCCCAGCATTTT

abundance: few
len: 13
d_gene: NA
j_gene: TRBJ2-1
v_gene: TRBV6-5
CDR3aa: CASTPHRSNEQFF
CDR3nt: TGTGCCAGCACCCCCCATAGGAGCAATGAGCAGTTCTTC

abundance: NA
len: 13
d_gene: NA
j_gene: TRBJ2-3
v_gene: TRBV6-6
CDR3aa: CASSSQGPDTQYF
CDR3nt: TGTGCCAGCAGTTCGCAGGGGCCGGATACGCAGTATTTT

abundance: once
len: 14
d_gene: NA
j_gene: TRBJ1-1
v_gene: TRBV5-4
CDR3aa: CASSSGPFNTEAFF
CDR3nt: TGTGCCAGCAGCAGCGGACCCTTCAACACTGAAGCTTTCTTT

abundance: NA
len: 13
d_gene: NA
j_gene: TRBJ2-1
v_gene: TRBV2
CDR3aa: CASRVRGGNEQFF
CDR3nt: TGTGCCAGCAGGGTTAGGGGAGGAAATGAGCAGTTCTTC

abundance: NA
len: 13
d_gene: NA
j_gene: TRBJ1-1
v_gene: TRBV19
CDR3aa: CASSVQVNTEAFF
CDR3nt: TGTGCCAGTAGTGTTCAGGTGAACACTGAAGCTTTCTTT

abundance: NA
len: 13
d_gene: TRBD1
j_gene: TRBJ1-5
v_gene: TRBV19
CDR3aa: CASRRTGGSPQHF
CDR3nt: TGTGCCAGTAGGCGGACAGGGGGCTCGCCCCAGCATTTT

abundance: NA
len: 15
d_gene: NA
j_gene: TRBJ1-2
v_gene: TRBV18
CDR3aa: CASSLRTELNYGYTF
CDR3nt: TGTGCCAGCTCACTACGGACAGAACTCAACTATGGCTACACCTTC

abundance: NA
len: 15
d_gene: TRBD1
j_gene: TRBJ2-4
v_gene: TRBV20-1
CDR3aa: CSASRGQPAKNIQYF
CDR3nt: TGCAGTGCTAGTAGGGGGCAGCCAGCCAAAAACATTCAGTACTTC

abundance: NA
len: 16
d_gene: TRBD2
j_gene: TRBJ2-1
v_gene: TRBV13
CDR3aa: CASSLNGAGGYNEQFF
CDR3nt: TGTGCCAGCAGCTTAAACGGCGCGGGGGGTTACAATGAGCAGTTCTTC

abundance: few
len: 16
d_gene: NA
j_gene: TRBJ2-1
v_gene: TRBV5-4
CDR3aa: CASSLAIGGANNEQFF
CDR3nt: TGTGCCAGCAGCTTGGCCATTGGGGGCGCGAACAATGAGCAGTTCTTC

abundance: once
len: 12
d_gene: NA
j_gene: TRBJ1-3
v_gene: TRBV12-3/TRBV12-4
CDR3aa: CASSQARNTIYF
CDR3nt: TGTGCCAGCAGTCAGGCGCGAAACACCATATATTTT

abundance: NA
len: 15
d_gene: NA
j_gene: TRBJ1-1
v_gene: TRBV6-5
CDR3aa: CASSYHHRMNTEAFF
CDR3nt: TGTGCCAGCAGTTACCACCACAGAATGAACACTGAAGCTTTCTTT

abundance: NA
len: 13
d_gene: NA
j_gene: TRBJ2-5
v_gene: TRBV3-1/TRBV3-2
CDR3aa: CASSHLRQETQYF
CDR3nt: TGTGCCAGCAGCCATCTACGACAAGAGACCCAGTACTTC

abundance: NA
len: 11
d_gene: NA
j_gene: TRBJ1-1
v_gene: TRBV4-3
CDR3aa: CASSQGGEAFF
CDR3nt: TGCGCCAGCAGCCAAGGAGGTGAAGCTTTCTTT

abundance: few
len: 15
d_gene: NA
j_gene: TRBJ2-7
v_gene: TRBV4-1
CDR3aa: CASSLVPGAFYEQYF
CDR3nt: TGCGCCAGCAGCCTGGTTCCAGGGGCCTTCTACGAGCAGTACTTC

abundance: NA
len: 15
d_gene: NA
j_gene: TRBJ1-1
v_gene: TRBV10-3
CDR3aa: CAISEARATNTEAFF
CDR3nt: TGTGCCATCAGTGAGGCGAGGGCAACGAACACTGAAGCTTTCTTT

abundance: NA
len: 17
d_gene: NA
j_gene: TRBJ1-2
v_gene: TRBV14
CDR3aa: CASSQDLRGQTNYGYTF
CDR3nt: TGTGCCAGCAGCCAAGATCTCCGGGGACAAACGAACTATGGCTACACCTTC

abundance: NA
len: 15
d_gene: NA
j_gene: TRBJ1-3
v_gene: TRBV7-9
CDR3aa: CASRAGRTSGNTIYF
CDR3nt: TGTGCCAGCAGGGCAGGGAGGACTTCTGGAAACACCATATATTTT

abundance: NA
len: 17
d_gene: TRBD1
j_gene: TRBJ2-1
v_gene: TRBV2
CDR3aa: CASSPDRGKGLSDEQFF
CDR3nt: TGTGCCAGCAGTCCTGACAGGGGGAAAGGATTATCTGATGAGCAGTTCTTC

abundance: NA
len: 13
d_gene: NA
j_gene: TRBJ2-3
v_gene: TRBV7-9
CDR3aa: CASKPVGTDTQYF
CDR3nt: TGTGCCAGCAAGCCGGTGGGCACAGATACGCAGTATTTT

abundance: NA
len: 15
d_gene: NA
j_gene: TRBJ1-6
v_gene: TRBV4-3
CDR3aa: CASSQDALNDSPLHF
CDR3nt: TGCGCCAGCAGCCAAGATGCGTTGAACGATTCACCCCTCCACTTT